The 30 T cell receptor beta chains listed next were all sequenced from one sample in a study of T cell responses to AZD1222 COVID-19 vaccine. TCRdb keeps only in-frame clones here, not all; method: immunoSEQ multiplex PCR. Of around 150,000 clones in the sample, about nine tenths were seen once. The source material was peripheral blood, sampled on day 0 of AZD1222 vaccination. All receptors come from an adult in good health.

The chain uses TRBV10-3 and TRBJ1-6; D is uncertain. V lost 8 bases and J lost 8, with 16 bases in between. Germline CDR1 is ENHRY and CDR2 is SYGVKD. The length of the CDR3 is 14 residues. CDR3 DNA sequence: TGTGCCATCGGGAGGAGGGAAGGCGATTCACCCCTCCACTTT. As protein: CAIGRREGDSPLHF.

The chain is built from TRBV6-5 and TRBJ1-1; TRBD1 aligns across 7 bases. The germline V gene has CDR1 MNHEY and CDR2 SVGAGI. J was trimmed by 6 bases and V by 7 bases; bases with no gene match: 11. The CDR3 is 14 amino acids. This CDR3 reads CASNSPTGAAEAFF. CDR3 nucleotide sequence: TGTGCCAGCAATTCCCCTACAGGGGCGGCTGAAGCTTTCTTT.

This chain connects TRBV27 to TRBJ1-1, with a weak D call TRBD1 (5 bases). The CDR3 has 13 residues. V lost 7 bases, J lost 2 bases, and 11 bases lay in between. Germline V lookup: CDR1 MNHEY, CDR2 SMNVEV (reference sequence). The CDR3 loop reads CASKITGNTEAFF. Written as DNA, the CDR3 is TGTGCCAGCAAAATCACAGGAAACACTGAAGCTTTCTTT.

The V and J genes are TRBV5-4 and TRBJ2-2, with unresolved D. CDR1 SGHNT and CDR2 YYREEE come from the germline V gene (reference sequence). The CDR3 has 14 amino acids. V was shortened by 1 base and J by 3 bases, with 7 bases between the two germline ends. CDR3 sequence (DNA): TGTGCCAGCAGCTTGAGCCAGTACACCGGGGAGCTGTTTTTT. This encodes CASSLSQYTGELFF. The full variable domain, in which reference TRBV5-4 and TRBJ2-2 provide the parts outside the CDR3, is ETGVTQSPTHLIKTRGQQVTLRCSSQSGHNTVSWYQQALGQGPQFIFQYYREEENGRGNFPPRFSGLQFPNYSSELNVNALELDDSALYLCASSLSQYTGELFFGEGSRLTVL.

The rearrangement joins TRBV12-5 to TRBJ1-2; no definite D call. CDR1 LGHNT and CDR2 FRNRAP come from the germline V gene. This CDR3 spans 10 amino acids. V lost 6 bases and J 7 bases, leaving 6 bases between the germline ends. CDR3 in DNA: TGTGCTAGTGGAGCGGGTGGCTACACCTTC. Translating it yields CASGAGGYTF.

The J gene is TRBJ2-6, the V gene TRBV27; possibly TRBD1 for D (6 bases). CDR3 length: 15 amino acids. CDR1 is MNHEY and CDR2 is SMNVEV in the germline V gene (reference sequence). Trimming took off 6 bases at V and 2 bases at J, with 11 bases between the two ends. The DNA of the CDR3 is TGTGCCAGCAGCCGGACAGCTACTGGGGCCAACGTCCTGACTTTC. It codes for CASSRTATGANVLTF.

The rearrangement uses TRBV27 and TRBJ1-2; 7 bases fit TRBD1. This CDR3 contains 14 residues. The germline V gene encodes CDR1 MNHEY and CDR2 SMNVEV (reference sequence). The V and J ends lost 1 base and 7 bases, in that order; junction bases with no gene match: 6. The DNA of the CDR3 is TGTGCCAGCAGTTTATTTGAGGGGGCTTCTGGCTACACCTTC. Its translation: CASSLFEGASGYTF.

This sequence joins TRBV7-3 and TRBJ2-2, with 11 bases matching TRBD2. The CDR3 totals 16 residues. J was trimmed by 2 bases and V by 5 bases; bases with no gene match: 4. Germline V gene lookup returns CDR1 SGHTA and CDR2 FQGTGA. The chain's CDR3 is CASSLGLAANTGELFF. The CDR3 nucleotides read TGTGCCAGCAGCCTGGGACTAGCGGCCAACACCGGGGAGCTGTTTTTT.

V usage is TRBV27 and J usage is TRBJ2-5; 13 bases line up with TRBD2. Germline values: CDR1 MNHEY, CDR2 SMNVEV (reference sequence). The CDR3 totals 17 residues. V lost 6 bases and J lost 5; bases outside the gene matches: 12. The CDR3 loop reads CASRATSGRALGETQYF. The DNA of the CDR3 is TGTGCCAGCAGGGCCACTAGCGGGAGGGCCTTGGGGGAGACCCAGTACTTC.

This chain links TRBV6-4 with TRBJ2-7; no clear D. Germline CDR1 and CDR2: MRHNA and SNTAGT. This CDR3 is 11 amino acids long. With 2 bases removed from V and 2 bases from J, the gap between germline ends came to 1 base. The CDR3 nucleotides read TGTGCCAGCAGTGACCCCTACGAGCAGTACTTC. Its translation is CASSDPYEQYF.

The rearrangement joins TRBV7-2 to TRBJ2-7; 8 bases match TRBD1. The CDR3 length is 18 residues. The ends lost 3 bases at V and 1 base at J; junction bases unmatched: 14. Germline values: CDR1 SGHTA, CDR2 FQGNSA. In DNA form, the CDR3 reads TGTGCCAGCAGCTTCCCGGACAGGGAACATCATGTTTCCTACGAGCAGTACTTC. Translation: CASSFPDREHHVSYEQYF.

The V gene is TRBV10-3, the J gene TRBJ2-3; 9 bases match TRBD1. The length of the CDR3 is 16 residues. CDR1 is ENHRY and CDR2 is SYGVKD in the germline V gene. V dropped 9 bases and J dropped 6; count of bases not matched to a gene: 16. Here the CDR3 DNA reads TGTGCCATTGGGGGGAATGGGACAGGGCTCCCGGATACGCAGTATTTT. It codes for CAIGGNGTGLPDTQYF.

The chain uses TRBV7-3 and TRBJ2-7; no firm D call. The CDR3 has 16 residues. The V end lost 5 bases, the J end lost 3 bases, and 20 bases lay between the germline ends. Germline CDR1 reads SGHTA; CDR2 reads FQGTGA. CDR3 nucleotide sequence: TGTGCCAGCAGCCCTTCCGGACCTTTGCCGGGCTACGAGCAGTACTTC. It specifies CASSPSGPLPGYEQYF.

J is TRBJ2-1 and V is TRBV14; D may be TRBD2 (5 bases). The CDR3 spans 15 residues. The V end lost 1 base, the J end lost 2 bases, and 9 bases lay between the germline ends. Per the germline V gene, CDR1 is SGHDN and CDR2 is FVKESK. The chain's CDR3 is CASSQGTFPYNEQFF. In nucleotides, the CDR3 is TGTGCCAGCAGCCAAGGGACTTTCCCCTACAATGAGCAGTTCTTC.

CDR3 protein: CASSMYRFPYNSPLHF. The CDR3 nucleotides are TGTGCCAGCAGCATGTACAGGTTTCCATATAATTCACCCCTCCACTTT. V and J are TRBV9 and TRBJ1-6; tentative D call: TRBD1 (5 bases). Germline V gene data show CDR1 as SGDLS and CDR2 as YYNGEE. The CDR3 covers 16 residues. V was pared by 4 bases and J by 4 bases, with 15 bases between.

This clone was seen a single time. The chain has TRBV3-1 (or the pseudogene TRBV3-2) and TRBJ1-2; no reliable D call. Germline V gives CDR1 LGHDT, CDR2 YNNKEL (reference sequence). The germline V and J ends were trimmed by 0 bases and 8 bases, with 4 bases remaining between them. The CDR3 contains 11 residues. The CDR3 region has the DNA TGTGCCAGCAGCCAAGAGCAGGGCTACACCTTC. It codes for CASSQEQGYTF.

The J gene is TRBJ2-5, the V gene TRBV5-1; possibly TRBD2 for D (6 bases). Germline loops: CDR1 SGHRS, CDR2 YFSETQ. V was shortened by 6 bases and J by 4 bases, with 16 bases between the two germline ends. The CDR3 has 14 residues. The CDR3 coding sequence is TGCGCCAGCAACTTTGGAGGGATAGGAGAGACCCAGTACTTC. It is translated as CASNFGGIGETQYF.

The chain joins TRBV14 to TRBJ1-2; D gene ambiguous. CDR1 and CDR2 from the germline V gene are SGHDN and FVKESK. V was shortened by 4 bases and J by 0 bases, with 12 bases between the two germline ends. The CDR3 covers 15 residues. CDR3 protein: CASSLSPDPNYGYTF. CDR3 nucleotides: TGTGCCAGCAGCCTCAGCCCAGACCCTAACTATGGCTACACCTTC.

The V gene is TRBV2, the J gene TRBJ1-1, with D possibly TRBD1 on 5 matching bases. Per the germline V gene, CDR1 is SNHLY and CDR2 is FYNNEI. V gave up 6 bases and J gave up 5 bases, with 16 bases separating them. The CDR3 contains 14 residues. The CDR3, as DNA: TGTGCCAGCAGGGGGTCCGGGGGGAGGACTGAAGCTTTCTTT. As protein: CASRGSGGRTEAFF.

The CDR3 is CASTPGQESLEQYF. Written as DNA, the CDR3 is TGTGCCAGCACCCCGGGACAGGAAAGCCTCGAGCAGTACTTC. The chain recombines TRBV7-9 with TRBJ2-7; 8 positions match TRBD1. Germline V gives CDR1 SEHNR, CDR2 FQNEAQ (reference sequence). J gave up 6 bases and V 7 bases, and 11 bases lay outside the gene matches. This CDR3 is 14 amino acids long.

The V and J genes are TRBV15 and TRBJ1-2, with a weak D call TRBD1 (6 bases). This CDR3 has 14 amino acids. CDR1 is LNHNV and CDR2 is YYDKDF in the germline V gene (reference sequence). V was pared by 2 bases and J by 8 bases, with 15 bases between. The CDR3 region is CATSRNALGGGYTF. Here the CDR3 DNA reads TGTGCCACCAGCAGAAACGCCTTAGGGGGAGGCTACACCTTC. The whole variable domain, filled in from reference TRBV15 and TRBJ1-2, reads DAMVIQNPRYQVTQFGKPVTLSCSQTLNHNVMYWYQQKSSQAPKLLFHYYDKDFNNEADTPDNFQSRRPNTSFCFLDIRSPGLGDTAMYLCATSRNALGGGYTFGSGTRLTVV.

This rearrangement joins TRBV24-1 to TRBJ2-7, with a possible D match to TRBD1 (6 bases). The CDR3 sequence is 11 residues long. V was cut by 3 bases and J by 10 bases, with 9 bases left in between. CDR1 and CDR2 (germline): KGHDR, SFDVKD. The CDR3 nucleotides are TGTGCCACCAGTGATAAAGGGGGACAGTACTTC. Translation: CATSDKGGQYF.

The chain combines TRBV11-3 with TRBJ2-7; a weak D match, TRBD2 (5 bases). This CDR3 is 15 amino acids long. The V gene's germline CDR1 is SGHNT and CDR2 YENEEA. Trimming left V 1 base short and J 2 bases short, with 12 bases between. The chain's CDR3 is CASSLVPGSPYEQYF. DNA of the CDR3: TGTGCCAGCAGCTTAGTTCCGGGATCCCCCTACGAGCAGTACTTC.

The chain has TRBV7-2 and TRBJ1-4, with D possibly TRBD1 on 5 matching bases. The CDR3 has 15 residues. Germline values: CDR1 SGHTA, CDR2 FQGNSA. The ends were cut back, 3 bases at V and 3 bases at J, with 11 bases in the middle. As DNA, the CDR3 is TGTGCCAGCAGCTTTGGAGGGACCGCTAATGAAAAACTGTTTTTT. It is translated as CASSFGGTANEKLFF.

This chain connects TRBV12-3 or TRBV12-4 to TRBJ1-1; D unclear. V was shortened by 7 bases and J by 1 base, with 10 bases between the two germline ends. The CDR3 covers 13 residues. CDR3 sequence reads: CASILTENTEAFF. CDR3 bases: TGTGCCAGCATTCTAACAGAGAACACTGAAGCTTTCTTT.

V is TRBV3-1 (or the pseudogene TRBV3-2) and J is TRBJ2-7; 9 positions agree with TRBD1. Germline V gene lookup returns CDR1 LGHDT and CDR2 YNNKEL (reference sequence). The junction had 17 bases not matched to a gene; V was cut back by 6 bases and J by 2 bases. This CDR3 has 18 amino acids. CDR3 residues: CASRRDREEGEPPYEQYF. The DNA for the CDR3 is TGTGCCAGCAGACGGGACAGGGAGGAAGGAGAGCCCCCCTACGAGCAGTACTTC.

The chain employs TRBV3-1 (or the pseudogene TRBV3-2) and TRBJ1-1; unclear D gene. Trimming removed 4 bases at V and 5 bases at J, with 14 bases between. The CDR3 has 14 amino acids. CDR1 and CDR2 (germline): LGHDT, YNNKEL (reference sequence). The chain's CDR3 is CASSLHPEGTEAFF. DNA for the CDR3: TGTGCCAGCAGCCTACATCCGGAGGGAACTGAAGCTTTCTTT.

V gene TRBV19 combines with J gene TRBJ1-6; a possible D gene is TRBD1 (5 bases). The germline V gene has CDR1 LNHDA and CDR2 SQIVND (reference sequence). The CDR3 runs 14 residues. V lost 5 bases and J lost 7, with 12 bases in between. Written as DNA, the CDR3 is TGTGCCAGTAGTCCCGCGACAGACAATTCACCCCTCCACTTT. As protein: CASSPATDNSPLHF.

The chain combines TRBV6-5 with TRBJ1-2, with 8 positions matching TRBD1. In germline, CDR1 is MNHEY, CDR2 SVGAGI. The CDR3 has 13 amino acids. The trim removed 6 bases at V and 5 bases at J, leaving 5 bases unmatched. In DNA form, the CDR3 reads TGTGCCAGCAGCAGGGGGCTGTTGTATGGCTACACCTTC. Protein: CASSRGLLYGYTF.

V is TRBV6-4 and J is TRBJ1-1; the D gene is possibly TRBD1 (6 bases). V was pared by 2 bases and J by 1 base, with 17 bases between. The CDR3 spans 17 residues. The germline gives CDR1 MRHNA, CDR2 SNTAGT. The CDR3 is CASSDPPVRTANTEAFF. The DNA for the CDR3 is TGTGCCAGCAGTGACCCGCCGGTGAGGACAGCGAACACTGAAGCTTTCTTT.